This T cell receptor beta chain came from a study of beta chain features in type 1 diabetes (dated by TCRdb to the late 2010s). Background for the entire study: No differences in mean age, gender distribution, total cell number or subset yield were found between patients and healthy donors. A total of 100 million to 140 million sorted cells were examined across all samples, and the number of cells per subset was strongly correlated with RNA yield. In the study, TCRB repertoires of sorted circulating CD4+ T cell subsets from recently diagnosed type 1 diabetes patients were compared with those of matched healthy donors. Regulatory and stem cell-like memory subsets were obtained from only 8 patients and roughly 8 healthy donors, while naive and central memory subsets were obtained from all 30 or so donors.

The High Capacity cDNA Reverse Transcription Kit was used to reverse transcribe all of the isolated RNA, meaning that expressed TCRB transcripts were what got sequenced. Naive, central memory and regulatory T cell samples underwent deep immunoSEQ sequencing, averaging around 4 million total reads per sample. After sorted cells were lysed in RLT buffer, RNA was extracted with DNase-treated RNeasy Micro or Mini kits, with the choice depending on cell number. Each cell subset was processed separately to prevent cross-contamination, with patient and healthy donor samples processed together. TCRB sequences were amplified from cDNA with the immunoSEQ multiplex PCR, producing 87-bp fragments spanning the CDR3 region. Sequencing of the amplicons was done on the Illumina HiSeq platform. Turning to the authors' computational methods: PCR bias was computationally corrected using synthetic template baselines, reads within Hamming distance 2 were collapsed, and singletons that could not be merged were discarded. By aligning reads against IMGT, V, D and J genes, CDR3 length, and insertions or deletions at six rearrangement sites were assigned. Clonotype counts were normalized to sorted cell number within each subset before computing true diversity and Gini coefficients with the tcR R package. The overlap coefficient, calculated on TCRB nucleotide sequences, was used to measure repertoire sharing. Out-of-frame TCRB sequences from naive cells were analyzed as a proxy for the pre-selection repertoire. The immuneACCESS repertoire file appears here via TCRdb, limited to in-frame rearrangements. These files lack a portion of the clones; in checked studies, under half of the deficit traces to unresolved V genes, and the cause of the others is not known. The DNA was the basis for D and trimming; V, J and clone size are from that table. Here the sample has 350,000 to 450,000 clones; roughly 13% occur a single time. Roughly 0.033% of the sample rests with the top ten.

Deletion took 6 bases off V and 4 bases off J, with a span of 11 bases between the germline ends. The CDR3 runs 13 amino acids, cysteine and phenylalanine included. Just CDR3 DNA is preserved here, 39 bases in frame from base 1. Per the germline V gene, MNHNS is the CDR1 and SASEGT is the CDR2. Here is what the overall study found, with its caveats: In all four CD4+ subsets, TCRB CDR3 length was moderately but significantly shorter in type 1 diabetes patients. PCR may preferentially amplify shorter templates, but because patient and control samples were amplified and corrected together, any resulting skew would affect both groups equally. The naive, central memory and regulatory TCRB repertoires appeared to resemble one another more closely among patients than among healthy donors. HLA sub-analyses involved small numbers of individuals, so any influence of HLA type on TCRB rearrangement remained unresolved. Sequencing cDNA rather than genomic DNA could over-represent highly expressing activated cells, although activation and CD3 levels did not differ between groups. At VDJ recombination sites, type 1 diabetes patients had fewer insertions and more deleted nucleotides, which implies abnormalities in thymic rearrangement.

From each donor, a single peripheral blood sample of 100 to 150 mL on average was drawn into heparinised tubes. Naive, central memory, regulatory and stem cell-like memory CD4+ T cells were sorted on a BD FACSAria II using a panel including CD45RO, CCR7, CD25, CD127, CD95 and CD27. Purity was above 98% for every sorted population. PBMCs were isolated right away by Lymphoprep density gradient centrifugation and were stained directly, without culture. To minimize batch effects, samples were stained and sorted in pairs, one healthy donor with one patient per experiment. As to this clone: Its antigen is not yet known. No base quality values were provided; no much bigger clone lies one nucleotide off.

The TCR was taken from a man aged 25-45 years in good health. Sequencing was carried out using naive CD4+ T cells from blood. The cell subset or site tag for this specimen amounts to: true naive CD4+ T cells. The chain uses TRBV6-1 and TRBJ2-3; D gene: possibly TRBD2, on 7 matching bases. The CDR3 sequence is CASRRGGSDTQYF. Read as DNA, the sequence is TGTGCCAGCAGAAGGGGGGGCTCAGATACGCAGTATTTT.